Below are 31 T cell receptor beta chains sequenced from a single sample in a study of cytomegalovirus exposure and HLA in healthy donors (TCRdb year 2017). Libraries were prepared through the immunoSEQ multiplex PCR assay. The multiplex PCR relied on a mix of 60 forward primers for TCR Vbeta segments and 13 reverse primers for TCR Jbeta segments. TCRdb retrieved this table from immuneACCESS and kept in-frame rearrangements only. Not all clones are present; in checked studies, unresolved V genes account for under half, and no reason is known for the remainder. Counted in this sample were roughly 110,000 clones; 74% of them appeared once. The ten largest clonotypes hold around 2% of the sample. The sequencing sample was made of PBMCs. Receptors were obtained from a human donor in good health.

This chain connects TRBV30 to TRBJ2-7; 9 positions match TRBD1. CDR1 and CDR2 (germline): GTSNPN, SVGIG (reference sequence). Trimming took 2 bases from V and 2 from J; bases not matched to a gene: 7. The CDR3 extends over 15 amino acids. The CDR3, as DNA: TGTGCCTGGAGTACAAGACAGGGGGTCACCTACGAGCAGTACTTC. It is translated as CAWSTRQGVTYEQYF.

This clone was recorded only once. The chain joins TRBV29-1 to TRBJ1-1, with 7 bases identical to TRBD1. Germline V lookup: CDR1 SQVTM, CDR2 ANQGSEA. This CDR3 has 13 amino acids. V shed 3 bases and J 4 bases; nucleotides not matched to a gene: 5. CDR3 bases: TGCAGCGTTGATGGGGCAGGGGGCACTGAAGCTTTCTTT. It encodes CSVDGAGGTEAFF. The full variable domain, with the rest looked up from reference TRBV29-1 and TRBJ1-1, is SAVISQKPSRDICQRGTSLTIQCQVDSQVTMMFWYRQQPGQSLTLIATANQGSEATYESGFVIDKFPISRPNLTFSTLTVSNMSPEDSSIYLCSVDGAGGTEAFFGQGTRLTVV.

J is TRBJ2-2 and V is TRBV29-1, with D possibly being TRBD2 (5 bases). Germline lookup yields CDR1 SQVTM and CDR2 ANQGSEA. Trimming cost V 7 bases and J 7 bases, with 13 bases left between them. CDR3 size: 12 residues. DNA for the CDR3: TGCAGCGCGAAGTGGGGAGTCGGGGAGCTGTTTTTT. Translating it yields CSAKWGVGELFF.

The CDR3 protein is CASIAQSMNTEAFF. DNA for the CDR3: TGTGCCAGCATAGCGCAGAGCATGAACACTGAAGCTTTCTTT. The rearrangement links TRBV28 to TRBJ1-1, with D unclear. CDR1 is MDHEN and CDR2 is SYDVKM in the germline V gene. The CDR3 runs to 14 residues. V was cut by 7 bases and J by 0 bases, with 12 bases left in between.

This chain joins TRBV2 and TRBJ2-7, with D possibly being TRBD1 (6 bases). Looked up from germline, CDR1 is SNHLY and CDR2 is FYNNEI. The CDR3 runs 15 residues. Trimming took 2 bases from V and 2 from J, leaving 13 bases between them. DNA of the CDR3: TGTGCCAGCAGTGAATTCGCAGGGGATGCCTACGAGCAGTACTTC. Amino acid sequence: CASSEFAGDAYEQYF.

V gene TRBV6-1 combines with J gene TRBJ1-5; unclear D gene. CDR1 MNHNS and CDR2 SASEGT come from the germline V gene. This CDR3 is 15 amino acids long. V was cut by 0 bases and J by 3 bases, with 9 bases left in between. The CDR3, as DNA: TGTGCCAGCAGTGAAGCCGCGGCCACCAATCAGCCCCAGCATTTT. It yields the protein CASSEAAATNQPQHF.

This chain links TRBV2 with TRBJ2-7; 7 bases line up with TRBD1. The germline V gene has CDR1 SNHLY and CDR2 FYNNEI. Unmatched junction bases numbered 8, after V lost 3 bases and J lost 0 bases. This CDR3 region has 16 residues. The CDR3 here is CASSETIYRGSYEQYF. The CDR3 DNA sequence: TGTGCCAGCAGTGAGACGATCTACAGGGGCTCCTACGAGCAGTACTTC. The full variable domain, completed using reference TRBV2 and TRBJ2-7, is EPEVTQTPSHQVTQMGQEVILRCVPISNHLYFYWYRQILGQKVEFLVSFYNNEISEKSEIFDDQFSVERPDGSNFTLKIRSTKLEDSAMYFCASSETIYRGSYEQYFGPGTRLTVT.

The rearrangement links TRBV6-5 to TRBJ2-7; 8 bases agree with TRBD1. Germline V gives CDR1 MNHEY, CDR2 SVGAGI. V shed 4 bases, J shed 4 bases, and the junction held 9 bases outside the gene matches. There are 15 residues in the CDR3. CDR3 sequence (DNA): TGTGCCAGCAGTTCCCCCCGACAGGGGTTTTACGAGCAGTACTTC. Protein product: CASSSPRQGFYEQYF.

The CDR3: CASRRSAPNTEAFF. The CDR3 DNA reads as TGTGCCAGTAGGCGGTCAGCCCCTAACACTGAAGCTTTCTTT. This chain links TRBV19 with TRBJ1-1, with D hard to call. CDR1 and CDR2 (germline): LNHDA, SQIVND (reference sequence). V lost 6 bases, J lost 2 bases, and 13 bases lay in between. The length of the CDR3 is 14 residues.

This chain links TRBV28 with TRBJ1-2; 11 bases line up with TRBD1. The CDR3 totals 13 residues. The J segment lost 2 bases and the V segment lost 8 bases, leaving 1 base of the junction unmatched. Per germline, CDR1 MDHEN and CDR2 SYDVKM. The CDR3 DNA is TGTGCCAGCGGGACAGGGGGAAACTATGGCTACACCTTC. Translated: CASGTGGNYGYTF.

The chain carries TRBV6-5 and TRBJ1-5, with 7 bases lining up with TRBD1. The germline V gene has CDR1 MNHEY and CDR2 SVGAGI. This CDR3 is built from 12 residues. Losses at the gene ends were 6 bases for V and 15 bases for J; bases not matched to a gene: 11. As DNA, the CDR3 is TGTGCCAGCAGGACAGGGTTTCGGGTCTTGCATTTT. Amino acid sequence: CASRTGFRVLHF.

The chain links TRBV4-1 to TRBJ1-1; D unresolved. Trimming removed 1 base at V and 1 base at J, with 4 bases between. Germline CDR1 is MGHRA and CDR2 is YSYEKL. The CDR3 is made up of 13 amino acids. As DNA, the CDR3 is TGCGCCAGCAGCCAAGCTTCGAACACTGAAGCTTTCTTT. It specifies CASSQASNTEAFF.

The chain joins TRBV28 to TRBJ2-3; D remains unclear. V lost 3 bases and J 2 bases, leaving 15 bases between the germline ends. The CDR3 is 16 residues long. Looked up from germline, CDR1 is MDHEN and CDR2 is SYDVKM. CDR3 region: CASSFNSWRNTDTQYF. The CDR3 nucleotides are TGTGCCAGCAGTTTTAACTCTTGGCGGAACACAGATACGCAGTATTTT.

V and J are TRBV6-1 and TRBJ2-7; TRBD2 agrees at 7 bases. The trim removed 2 bases at V and 3 bases at J, leaving 10 bases unmatched. CDR3 length equals 16 residues. From germline, CDR1 is MNHNS and CDR2 SASEGT. CDR3 bases: TGTGCCAGCAGTGAAAGGGCTAGCGGACTCGGCTACGAGCAGTACTTC. It encodes CASSERASGLGYEQYF.

In its sample, this clone was seen once. V gene TRBV30 combines with J gene TRBJ2-7, with D tentatively TRBD2 (6 bases). The V end was cut by 5 bases, the J end by 0 bases, with 8 bases between. Germline CDR1 is GTSNPN and CDR2 is SVGIG (reference sequence). The CDR3 totals 12 residues. CDR3 sequence: CAWGTGSYEQYF. CDR3 DNA sequence: TGTGCCTGGGGGACTGGCTCCTACGAGCAGTACTTC.

The gene calls are TRBV6-6 and TRBJ2-2, with 7 bases matching TRBD1. V was pared by 0 bases and J by 4 bases, with 2 bases of the junction left unmatched. Germline CDR1 is MNHNY and CDR2 is SVGAGI (reference sequence). This CDR3 spans 15 amino acids. CDR3 loop: CASSYSGTVTGELFF. As DNA, the CDR3 is TGTGCCAGCAGTTACTCCGGGACAGTCACCGGGGAGCTGTTTTTT.

The CDR3 DNA is TGTGCCAGCAGACCAGTCGGAGGGTACGAGCAGTACTTC. As protein: CASRPVGGYEQYF. The chain couples TRBV28 to TRBJ2-7; TRBD2 is a possible D gene (6 bases). This CDR3 region has 13 residues. CDR1 MDHEN and CDR2 SYDVKM come from the germline V gene. The ends were cut back, 6 bases at V and 4 bases at J, with 13 bases in the middle.

The chain links TRBV7-8 to TRBJ2-2, with D possibly being TRBD1 (6 bases). Germline-derived CDR1 and CDR2 are SGHVS and FQNEAQ. V was pared by 2 bases and J by 5 bases, with 12 bases between. The CDR3 is 15 amino acids. The CDR3 loop reads CASSLLGARTGELFF. The CDR3 DNA sequence: TGTGCCAGCAGCTTATTGGGGGCGCGGACCGGGGAGCTGTTTTTT.

The chain is built from TRBV6-1 and TRBJ2-5; no reliable D call. The closer fit of TRBJ2-7 to the DNA end suggests the J call may be wrong. The CDR3 is made up of 15 amino acids. Germline V gene lookup returns CDR1 MNHNS and CDR2 SASEGT. The CDR3 DNA is TGTGCCAGCAGGCCAGACCCTTGGAGCTCCTACGAGCAGTACTTC. Its translation: CASRPDPWSSYEQYF.

CDR3: CASSPWTGGRTGELFF. The CDR3 DNA reads TGTGCCAGCAGCCCCTGGACAGGGGGCAGGACCGGGGAGCTGTTTTTT. The V gene is TRBV7-2, the J gene TRBJ2-2; 11 nucleotides agree with TRBD1. V lost 5 bases and J lost 5; bases outside the gene matches: 7. The CDR3 has 16 residues. Germline V CDR1 and CDR2: SGHTA, FQGNSA.

This chain connects TRBV6-1 to TRBJ2-7, with 10 bases lining up with TRBD1. The V and J ends lost 4 bases and 3 bases, in that order; junction bases with no gene match: 9. CDR3 length equals 16 residues. Per germline, CDR1 MNHNS and CDR2 SASEGT. The CDR3 here is CASSVIRQGAHYEQYF. The CDR3 region has the DNA TGTGCCAGCAGTGTAATTCGACAGGGGGCCCACTACGAGCAGTACTTC.

This clone was seen more than once but under ten times. The CDR3 here is CASSLTAIPRNEQYF. The CDR3 region has the DNA TGTGCCAGCAGCTTAACGGCCATTCCGAGGAACGAGCAGTACTTC. V and J are TRBV7-3 and TRBJ2-7; D is uncertain. Trimming removed 0 bases from V and 5 bases from J, with 14 bases in between. The germline CDR1 and CDR2 sequences are SGHTA and FQGTGA. CDR3 length: 15 amino acids.

CDR3 coding DNA: TGTGCCTGGGGGACAGGGGGCGCCCAGGGAGGCGCCGGGGAGCTGTTTTTT. Amino acids: CAWGTGGAQGGAGELFF. This chain connects TRBV30 to TRBJ2-2; 12 nucleotides line up with TRBD1. This CDR3 has 17 amino acids. Germline CDR1 is GTSNPN and CDR2 is SVGIG (reference sequence). The V gene end was trimmed by 5 bases and the J gene end by 6 bases; junction bases not matched to a gene: 13.

The chain employs TRBV5-1 and TRBJ2-3, with D possibly being TRBD1 (6 bases). The V gene's germline CDR1 is SGHRS and CDR2 YFSETQ. V was clipped by 4 bases and J by 2 bases, with 17 bases between them. This CDR3 has 16 residues. CDR3 amino acids: CASSIGQSAITDTQYF. DNA for the CDR3: TGCGCCAGCAGCATAGGACAGTCCGCAATCACAGATACGCAGTATTTT.

This clone has more than one count but fewer than ten. The V gene is TRBV4-1, the J gene TRBJ1-2; D may be TRBD1 (6 bases). Germline-derived CDR1 and CDR2 are MGHRA and YSYEKL. This CDR3 contains 13 residues. Trimming pared 2 bases from V and 2 bases from J, leaving 6 bases between. The CDR3 nucleotides are TGCGCCAGCAGCCAACAGGGGAACTATGGCTACACCTTC. It codes for CASSQQGNYGYTF.

The chain links TRBV5-1 to TRBJ2-7; 12 bases line up with TRBD1. J gave up 3 bases and V 4 bases, and 14 bases lay outside the gene matches. Germline lookup yields CDR1 SGHRS and CDR2 YFSETQ. The CDR3 is 18 residues long. CDR3 DNA: TGCGCCAGCAGCCCTCGGGACAGGGGGCGCCCAGACCGCTACGAGCAGTACTTC. Protein sequence: CASSPRDRGRPDRYEQYF. The full variable domain, with the rest looked up from reference TRBV5-1 and TRBJ2-7, is KAGVTQTPRYLIKTRGQQVTLSCSPISGHRSVSWYQQTPGQGLQFLFEYFSETQRNKGNFPGRFSGRQFSNSRSEMNVSTLELGDSALYLCASSPRDRGRPDRYEQYFGPGTRLTVT.

The chain couples TRBV18 to TRBJ1-1, with TRBD1 matching 8 bases. V dropped 2 bases and J dropped 0; count of bases not matched to a gene: 5. There are 16 residues in the CDR3. Germline V lookup: CDR1 KGHSH, CDR2 LQKENI. The CDR3 region has the DNA TGTGCCAGCTCACCAAGGACAGGGTACATGAACACTGAAGCTTTCTTT. The encoded protein is CASSPRTGYMNTEAFF. Full variable domain (outside the CDR3, taken from reference TRBV18 and TRBJ1-1): NAGVMQNPRHLVRRRGQEARLRCSPMKGHSHVYWYRQLPEEGLKFMVYLQKENIIDESGMPKERFSAEFPKEGPSILRIQQVVRGDSAAYFCASSPRTGYMNTEAFFGQGTRLTVV.

This chain connects TRBV28 to TRBJ2-7; D is unclear. Germline CDR1 is MDHEN and CDR2 is SYDVKM. V was trimmed by 2 bases and J by 3 bases, leaving 14 bases between them. CDR3 length equals 15 residues. The chain's CDR3 is CASSLSPDFRYEQYF. The CDR3, as DNA: TGTGCCAGCAGTTTAAGTCCCGACTTTCGCTACGAGCAGTACTTC.

The CDR3 DNA reads as TGTGCCAGCTGGACCCCGGGACTAGCCAACGAGCAGTACTTC. Its translation: CASWTPGLANEQYF. V and J are TRBV27 and TRBJ2-7; 9 bases line up with TRBD2. Germline values: CDR1 MNHEY, CDR2 SMNVEV (reference sequence). The CDR3 length is 14 residues. V gave up 8 bases and J gave up 5 bases; unmatched junction bases: 10.

The V call is TRBV9, the J call TRBJ1-3; TRBD1 aligns across 9 bases. Trimming at V came to 0 bases and at J to 1 base, leaving 5 bases not matched to a gene. The length of the CDR3 is 17 residues. From germline, CDR1 is SGDLS and CDR2 YYNGEE. For the CDR3, the DNA is TGTGCCAGCAGCGTAGCGGGACAGGGTTTGTCTGGAAACACCATATATTTT. It is translated as CASSVAGQGLSGNTIYF.

The chain has TRBV5-4 and TRBJ1-4; 7 bases map to TRBD1. CDR1 and CDR2 from the germline V gene are SGHNT and YYREEE (reference sequence). The V gene end was trimmed by 3 bases and the J gene end by 7 bases; junction bases not matched to a gene: 9. The CDR3 loop spans 15 amino acids. The CDR3 is CASSSDRRRTEKLFF. As DNA, the CDR3 is TGTGCCAGCAGCTCGGACAGGAGGAGGACTGAAAAACTGTTTTTT.